This TCR beta chain was identified in a study of cytomegalovirus exposure and HLA in healthy donors. Looking at the study overall: A preliminary data release comprised tens of millions of unique TCRs obtained from HLA-typed donors.

V lost 1 base, J lost 0 bases, and 3 bases stayed unmatched. The CDR3 totals 15 residues. Germline values: CDR1 SGHRS, CDR2 YFSETQ. Comment on this clone: What it binds is unknown.

PCR primers comprised 60 Vbeta and 13 Jbeta primers. Measured with immunoSEQ multiplex PCR; TCRdb has only the in-frame clones, and not every one. The top ten hold 6.3% of the sample, which has more than 150,000 clones, over 75% seen once. General study points: Associated with HLA alleles at 0.05 false discovery rate in a later analysis were 16,951 TCR beta sequences.

Material: PBMCs. This receptor was taken from a man in his forties in good health and CMV-seropositive. The J gene is TRBJ1-1, the V gene TRBV5-1; 7 bases fit TRBD1. CDR3 loop: CASSLTGVMNTEAFF. Here the CDR3 DNA reads TGCGCCAGCAGCTTGACAGGGGTTATGAACACTGAAGCTTTCTTT.